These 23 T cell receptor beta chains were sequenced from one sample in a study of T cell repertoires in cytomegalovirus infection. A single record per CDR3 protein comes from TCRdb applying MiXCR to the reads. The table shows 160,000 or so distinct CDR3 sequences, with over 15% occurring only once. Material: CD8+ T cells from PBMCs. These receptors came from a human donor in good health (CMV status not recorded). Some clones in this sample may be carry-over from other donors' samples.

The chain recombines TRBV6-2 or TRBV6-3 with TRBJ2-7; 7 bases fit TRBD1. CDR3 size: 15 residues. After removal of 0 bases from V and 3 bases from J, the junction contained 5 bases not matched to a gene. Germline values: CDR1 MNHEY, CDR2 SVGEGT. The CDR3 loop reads CASSYSSDRDYEQYF. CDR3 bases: TGTGCCAGCAGTTACTCCTCCGACAGGGACTACGAGCAGTACTTC.

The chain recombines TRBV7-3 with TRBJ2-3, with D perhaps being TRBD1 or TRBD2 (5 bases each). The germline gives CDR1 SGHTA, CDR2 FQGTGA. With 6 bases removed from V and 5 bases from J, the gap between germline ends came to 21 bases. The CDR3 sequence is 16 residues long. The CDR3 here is CASRRTGTLEGDTQYF. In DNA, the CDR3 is TGTGCCAGCAGGCGTACCGGGACCCTCGAGGGAGATACGCAGTATTTT.

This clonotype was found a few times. CDR3 sequence: CASSLSLTPTYNEQFF. CDR3 bases: TGTGCCAGCAGTTTATCCCTGACACCGACCTACAATGAGCAGTTCTTC. J is TRBJ2-1 and V is TRBV28, with D unclear. The germline V gene encodes CDR1 MDHEN and CDR2 SYDVKM. Trimming stripped 1 base from V and 2 bases from J, with 12 bases between. There are 16 residues in the CDR3.

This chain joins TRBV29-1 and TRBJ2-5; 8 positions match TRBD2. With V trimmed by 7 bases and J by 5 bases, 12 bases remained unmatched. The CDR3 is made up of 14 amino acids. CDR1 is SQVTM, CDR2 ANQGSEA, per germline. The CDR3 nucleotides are TGCAGCGCCTTGACGGGGGGGTACTCCGAGACCCAGTACTTC. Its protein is CSALTGGYSETQYF.

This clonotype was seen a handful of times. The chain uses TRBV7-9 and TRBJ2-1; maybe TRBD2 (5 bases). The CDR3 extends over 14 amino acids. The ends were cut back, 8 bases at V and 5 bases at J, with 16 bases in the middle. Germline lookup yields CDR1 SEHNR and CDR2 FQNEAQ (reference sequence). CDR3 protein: CASAGTAANNEQFF. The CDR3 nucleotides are TGTGCCAGCGCGGGCACAGCGGCTAACAATGAGCAGTTCTTC.

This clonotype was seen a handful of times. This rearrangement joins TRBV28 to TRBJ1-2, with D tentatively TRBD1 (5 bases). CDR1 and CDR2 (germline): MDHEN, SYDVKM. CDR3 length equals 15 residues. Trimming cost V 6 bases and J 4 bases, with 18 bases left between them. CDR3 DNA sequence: TGTGCCAGCAGCCCCTCGACCAGGGCGTTCTATGGCTACACCTTC. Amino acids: CASSPSTRAFYGYTF.

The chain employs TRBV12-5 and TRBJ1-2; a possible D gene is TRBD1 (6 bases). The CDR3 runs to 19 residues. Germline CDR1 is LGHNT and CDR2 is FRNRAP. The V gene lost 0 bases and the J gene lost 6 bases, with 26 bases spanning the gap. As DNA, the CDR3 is TGTGCTAGTGGTTTGGTACTTTCCGGACAGTCGACCCCATTGGATGGCTACACCTTC. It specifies CASGLVLSGQSTPLDGYTF.

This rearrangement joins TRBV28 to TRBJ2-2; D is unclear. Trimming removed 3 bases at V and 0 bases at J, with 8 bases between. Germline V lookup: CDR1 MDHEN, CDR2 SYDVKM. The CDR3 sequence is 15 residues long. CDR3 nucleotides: TGTGCCAGCAGTTTCAACAGCGCGAACACCGGGGAGCTGTTTTTT. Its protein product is CASSFNSANTGELFF.

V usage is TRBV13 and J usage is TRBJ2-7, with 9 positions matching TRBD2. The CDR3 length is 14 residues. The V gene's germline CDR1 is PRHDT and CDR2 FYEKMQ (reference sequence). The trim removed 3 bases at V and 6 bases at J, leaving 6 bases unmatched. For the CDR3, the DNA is TGTGCCAGCAGCTTTAGCGGGGGACCCTTCGAGCAGTACTTC. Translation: CASSFSGGPFEQYF. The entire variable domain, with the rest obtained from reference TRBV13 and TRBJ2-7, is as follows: AAGVIQSPRHLIKEKRETATLKCYPIPRHDTVYWYQQGPGQDPQFLISFYEKMQSDKGSIPDRFSAQQFSDYHSELNMSSLELGDSALYFCASSFSGGPFEQYFGPGTRLTVT.

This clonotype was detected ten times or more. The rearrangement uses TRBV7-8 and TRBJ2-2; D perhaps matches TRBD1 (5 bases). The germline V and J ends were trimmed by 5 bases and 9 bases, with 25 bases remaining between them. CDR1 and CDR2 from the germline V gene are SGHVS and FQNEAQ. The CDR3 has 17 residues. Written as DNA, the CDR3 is TGTGCCAGCAGCCTGTCCTTACAGGTGCCCTCCACGAGGGAGCTGTTTTTT. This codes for CASSLSLQVPSTRELFF.

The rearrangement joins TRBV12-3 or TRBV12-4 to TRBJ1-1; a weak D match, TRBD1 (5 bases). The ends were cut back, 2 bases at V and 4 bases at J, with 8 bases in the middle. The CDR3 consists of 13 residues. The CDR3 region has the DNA TGTGCCAGCAGTTTATGGGGGGTCACTGAAGCTTTCTTT. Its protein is CASSLWGVTEAFF.

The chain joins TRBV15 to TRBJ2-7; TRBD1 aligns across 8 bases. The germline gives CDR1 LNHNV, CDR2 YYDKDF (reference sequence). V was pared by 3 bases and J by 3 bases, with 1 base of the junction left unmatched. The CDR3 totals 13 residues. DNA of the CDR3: TGTGCCACCAGCAGCGGACAGGGCTACGAGCAGTACTTC. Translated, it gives CATSSGQGYEQYF.

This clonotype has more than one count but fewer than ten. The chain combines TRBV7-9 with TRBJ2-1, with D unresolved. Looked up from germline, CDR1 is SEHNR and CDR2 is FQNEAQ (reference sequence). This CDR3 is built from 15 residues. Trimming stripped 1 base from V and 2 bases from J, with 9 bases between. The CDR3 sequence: CASSLEGFTYNEQFF. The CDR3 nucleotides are TGTGCCAGCAGCTTAGAAGGGTTTACCTACAATGAGCAGTTCTTC.

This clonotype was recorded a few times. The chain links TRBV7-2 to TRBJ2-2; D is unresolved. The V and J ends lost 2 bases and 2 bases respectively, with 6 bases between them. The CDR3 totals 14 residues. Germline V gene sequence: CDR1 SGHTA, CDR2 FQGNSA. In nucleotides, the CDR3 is TGTGCCAGCAGCTTAAGCCGAAACACCGGGGAGCTGTTTTTT. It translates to CASSLSRNTGELFF.

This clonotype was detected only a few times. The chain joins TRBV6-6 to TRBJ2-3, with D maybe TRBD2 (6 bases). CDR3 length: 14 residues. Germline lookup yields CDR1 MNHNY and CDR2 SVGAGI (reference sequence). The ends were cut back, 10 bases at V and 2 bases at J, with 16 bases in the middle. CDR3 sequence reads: CATTGRDLTDTQYF. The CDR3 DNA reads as TGTGCCACTACCGGGCGGGACCTCACAGATACGCAGTATTTT.

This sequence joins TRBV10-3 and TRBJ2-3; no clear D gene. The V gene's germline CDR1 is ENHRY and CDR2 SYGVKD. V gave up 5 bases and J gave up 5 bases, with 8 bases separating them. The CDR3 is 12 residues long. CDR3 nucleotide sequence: TGTGCCATCAGTTCGACGAGAGATACGCAGTATTTT. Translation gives CAISSTRDTQYF.

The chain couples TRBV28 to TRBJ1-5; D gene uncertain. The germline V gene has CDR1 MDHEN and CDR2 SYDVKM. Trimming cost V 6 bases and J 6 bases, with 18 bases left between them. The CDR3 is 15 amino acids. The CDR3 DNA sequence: TGTGCCAGCAGGTTGACCCGGGGAGTTGGTCAGCCCCAGCATTTT. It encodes CASRLTRGVGQPQHF.

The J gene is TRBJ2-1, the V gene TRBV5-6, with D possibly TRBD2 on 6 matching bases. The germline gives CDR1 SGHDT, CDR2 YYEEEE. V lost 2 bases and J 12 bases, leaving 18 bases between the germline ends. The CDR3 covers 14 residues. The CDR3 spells CASSLGEGLAPQFF. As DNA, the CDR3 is TGTGCCAGCAGCTTAGGGGAAGGGCTAGCGCCGCAGTTCTTC.

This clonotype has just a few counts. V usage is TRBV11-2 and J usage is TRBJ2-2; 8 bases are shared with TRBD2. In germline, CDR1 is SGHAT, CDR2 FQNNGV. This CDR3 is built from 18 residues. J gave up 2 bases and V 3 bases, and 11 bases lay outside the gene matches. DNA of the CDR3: TGTGCCAGCAGCTTTTTCCCCGCAGCGGGAGTTAACACCGGGGAGCTGTTTTTT. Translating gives CASSFFPAAGVNTGELFF. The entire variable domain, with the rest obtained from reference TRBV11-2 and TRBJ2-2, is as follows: EAGVAQSPRYKIIEKRQSVAFWCNPISGHATLYWYQQILGQGPKLLIQFQNNGVVDDSQLPKDRFSAERLKGVDSTLKIQPAKLEDSAVYLCASSFFPAAGVNTGELFFGEGSRLTVL.

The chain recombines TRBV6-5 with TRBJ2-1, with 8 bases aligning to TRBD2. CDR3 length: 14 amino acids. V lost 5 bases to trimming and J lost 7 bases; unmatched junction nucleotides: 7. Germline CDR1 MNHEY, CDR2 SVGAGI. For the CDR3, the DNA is TGTGCCAGCAGTCAAAGCGGGAGTTCGAATGAGCAGTTCTTC. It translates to CASSQSGSSNEQFF.

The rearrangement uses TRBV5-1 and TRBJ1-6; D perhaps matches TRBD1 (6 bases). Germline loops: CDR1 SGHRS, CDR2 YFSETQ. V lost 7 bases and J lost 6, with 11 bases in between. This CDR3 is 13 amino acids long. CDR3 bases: TGCGCCAGCCAAACAGGGAGTAATTCACCCCTCCACTTT. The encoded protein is CASQTGSNSPLHF.

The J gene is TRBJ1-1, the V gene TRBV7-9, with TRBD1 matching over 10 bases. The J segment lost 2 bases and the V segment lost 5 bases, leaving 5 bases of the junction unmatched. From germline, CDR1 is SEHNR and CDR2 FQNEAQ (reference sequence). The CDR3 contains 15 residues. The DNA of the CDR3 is TGTGCCAGCAGCCGACAGGGGGCGGGAAACACTGAAGCTTTCTTT. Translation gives CASSRQGAGNTEAFF.

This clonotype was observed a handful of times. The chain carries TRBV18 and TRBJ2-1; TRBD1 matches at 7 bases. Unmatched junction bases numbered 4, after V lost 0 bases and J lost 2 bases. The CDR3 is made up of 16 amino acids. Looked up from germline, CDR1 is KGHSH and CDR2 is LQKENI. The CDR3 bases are TGTGCCAGCTCACCACCGGGACAGATAGCCTACAATGAGCAGTTCTTC. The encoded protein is CASSPPGQIAYNEQFF.